Reported below is one TCR beta chain. Its target is unknown. This entry belongs to a study of cytotoxic CD8 clonotypes in ibrutinib-treated CLL. Study in general: Partial response occurred in about 25 patients and complete response in 2; at median approximately 68 months, around 14 remained remitted and some twelve progressed. Response sampling occurred after a median 12 months of treatment (range 6 to 36). The study, taken as a whole, reports: Higher circulating CD8+ T-cell counts strongly accompanied higher baseline clonality, above age-matched healthy donors.

CDR3 length equals 14 residues. The germline V and J ends were trimmed by 5 bases and 1 base, with 10 bases remaining between them. Germline V gives CDR1 MDHEN, CDR2 SYDVKM. The protocol was immunoSEQ multiplex PCR, while the TCRdb copy is restricted to in-frame clones and leaves out a portion. The data show some 140,000 clones, around 90% seen once. The sequence derives from a human donor with chronic lymphocytic leukemia. This specimen was PBMCs, taken after 12 months of ibrutinib treatment. The chain has TRBV28 and TRBJ2-3; D remains ambiguous. CDR3 in amino acids: CASSPRWGTDTQYF. CDR3 bases: TGTGCCAGCAGTCCCAGGTGGGGCACAGATACGCAGTATTTT.